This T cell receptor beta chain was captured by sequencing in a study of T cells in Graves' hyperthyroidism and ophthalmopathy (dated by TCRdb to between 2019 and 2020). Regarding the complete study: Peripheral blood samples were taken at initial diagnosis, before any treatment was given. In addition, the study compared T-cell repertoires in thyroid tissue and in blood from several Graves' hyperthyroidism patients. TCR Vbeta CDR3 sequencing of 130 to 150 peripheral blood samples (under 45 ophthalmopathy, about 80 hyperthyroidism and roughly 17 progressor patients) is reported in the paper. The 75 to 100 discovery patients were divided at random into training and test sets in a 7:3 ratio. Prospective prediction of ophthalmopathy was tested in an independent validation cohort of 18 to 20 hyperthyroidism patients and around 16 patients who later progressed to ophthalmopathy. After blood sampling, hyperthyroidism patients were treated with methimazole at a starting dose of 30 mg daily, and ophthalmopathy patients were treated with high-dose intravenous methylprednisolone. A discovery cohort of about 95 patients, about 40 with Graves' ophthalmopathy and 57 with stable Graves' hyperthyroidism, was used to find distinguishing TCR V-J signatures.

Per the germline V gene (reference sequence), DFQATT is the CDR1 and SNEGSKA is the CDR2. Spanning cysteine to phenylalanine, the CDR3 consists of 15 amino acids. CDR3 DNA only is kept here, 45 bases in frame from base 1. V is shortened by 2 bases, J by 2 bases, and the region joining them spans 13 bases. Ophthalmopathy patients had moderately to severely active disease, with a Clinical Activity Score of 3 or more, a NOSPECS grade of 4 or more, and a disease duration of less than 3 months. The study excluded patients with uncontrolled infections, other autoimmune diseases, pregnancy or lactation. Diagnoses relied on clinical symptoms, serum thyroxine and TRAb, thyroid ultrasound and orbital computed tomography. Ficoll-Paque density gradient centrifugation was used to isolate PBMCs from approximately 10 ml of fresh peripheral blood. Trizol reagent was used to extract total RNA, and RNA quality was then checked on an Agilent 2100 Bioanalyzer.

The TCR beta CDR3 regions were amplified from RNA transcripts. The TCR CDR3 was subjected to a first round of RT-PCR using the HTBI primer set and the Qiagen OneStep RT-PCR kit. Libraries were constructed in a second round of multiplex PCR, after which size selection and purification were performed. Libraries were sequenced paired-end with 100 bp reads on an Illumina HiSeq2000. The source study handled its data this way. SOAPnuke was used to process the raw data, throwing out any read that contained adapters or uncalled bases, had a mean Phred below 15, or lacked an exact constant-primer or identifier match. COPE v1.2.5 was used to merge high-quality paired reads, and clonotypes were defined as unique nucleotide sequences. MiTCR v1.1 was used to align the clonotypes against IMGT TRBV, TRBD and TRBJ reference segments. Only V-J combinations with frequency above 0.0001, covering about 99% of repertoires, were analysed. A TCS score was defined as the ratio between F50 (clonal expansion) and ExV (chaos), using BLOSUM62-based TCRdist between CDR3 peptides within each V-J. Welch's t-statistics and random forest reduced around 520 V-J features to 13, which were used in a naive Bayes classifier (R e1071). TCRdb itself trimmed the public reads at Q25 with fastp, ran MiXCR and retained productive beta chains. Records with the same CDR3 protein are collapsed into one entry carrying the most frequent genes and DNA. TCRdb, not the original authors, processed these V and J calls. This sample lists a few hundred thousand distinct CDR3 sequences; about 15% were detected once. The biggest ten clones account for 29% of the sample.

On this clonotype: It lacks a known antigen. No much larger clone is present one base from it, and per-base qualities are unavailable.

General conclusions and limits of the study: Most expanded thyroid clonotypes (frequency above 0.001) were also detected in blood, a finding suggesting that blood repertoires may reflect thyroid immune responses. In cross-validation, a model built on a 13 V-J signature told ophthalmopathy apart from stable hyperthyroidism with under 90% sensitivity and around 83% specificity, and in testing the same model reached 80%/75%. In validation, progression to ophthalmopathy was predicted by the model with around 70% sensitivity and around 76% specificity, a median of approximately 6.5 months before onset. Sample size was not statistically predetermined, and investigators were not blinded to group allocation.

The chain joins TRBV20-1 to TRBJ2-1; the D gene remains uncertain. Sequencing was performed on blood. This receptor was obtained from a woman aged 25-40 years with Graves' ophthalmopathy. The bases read TGCAGTGCTAGACGACTCGGATCTACCTACAATGAGCAGTTCTTC. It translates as CSARRLGSTYNEQFF.